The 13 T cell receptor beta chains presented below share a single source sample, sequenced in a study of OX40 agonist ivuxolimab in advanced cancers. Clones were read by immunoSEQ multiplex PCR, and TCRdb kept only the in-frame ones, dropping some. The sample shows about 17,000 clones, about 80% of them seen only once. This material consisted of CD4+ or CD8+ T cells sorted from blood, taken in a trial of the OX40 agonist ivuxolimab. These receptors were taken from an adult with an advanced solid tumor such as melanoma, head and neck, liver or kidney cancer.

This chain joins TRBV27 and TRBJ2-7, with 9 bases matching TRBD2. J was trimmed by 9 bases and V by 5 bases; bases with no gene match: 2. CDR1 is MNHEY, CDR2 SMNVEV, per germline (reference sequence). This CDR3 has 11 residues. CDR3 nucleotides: TGTGCCAGCAGTGGCGGGGGGGTGCAGTACTTC. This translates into CASSGGGVQYF.

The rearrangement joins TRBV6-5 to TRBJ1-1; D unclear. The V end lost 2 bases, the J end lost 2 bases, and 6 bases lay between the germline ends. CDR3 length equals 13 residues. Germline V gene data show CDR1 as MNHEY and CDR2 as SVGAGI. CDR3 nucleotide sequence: TGTGCCAGCAGTTACAGATTCAACACTGAAGCTTTCTTT. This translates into CASSYRFNTEAFF.

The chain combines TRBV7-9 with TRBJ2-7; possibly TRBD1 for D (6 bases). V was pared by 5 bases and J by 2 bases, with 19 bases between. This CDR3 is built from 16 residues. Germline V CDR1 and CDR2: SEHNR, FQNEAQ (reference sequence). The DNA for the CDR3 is TGTGCCAGCAGCCGGAGACCGCCAGGGGACCCCTACGAGCAGTACTTC. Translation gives CASSRRPPGDPYEQYF.

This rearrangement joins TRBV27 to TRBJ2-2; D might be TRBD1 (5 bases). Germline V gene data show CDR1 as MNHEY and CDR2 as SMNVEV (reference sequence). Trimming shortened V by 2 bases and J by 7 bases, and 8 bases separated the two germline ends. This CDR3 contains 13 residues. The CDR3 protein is CASSLPQGGELFF. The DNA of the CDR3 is TGTGCCAGCAGTTTACCCCAGGGCGGGGAGCTGTTTTTT.

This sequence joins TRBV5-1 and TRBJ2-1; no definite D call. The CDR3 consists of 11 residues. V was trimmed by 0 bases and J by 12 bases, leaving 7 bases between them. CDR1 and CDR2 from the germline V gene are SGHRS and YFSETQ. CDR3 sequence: CASSLVGVQFF. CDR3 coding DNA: TGCGCCAGCAGCTTGGTTGGTGTGCAGTTCTTC.

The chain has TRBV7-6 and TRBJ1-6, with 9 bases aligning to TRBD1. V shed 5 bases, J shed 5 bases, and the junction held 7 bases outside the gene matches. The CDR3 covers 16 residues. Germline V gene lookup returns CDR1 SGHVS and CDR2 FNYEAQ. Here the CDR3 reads CASSQGTGRNNSPLHF. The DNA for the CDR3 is TGTGCCAGCAGCCAAGGGACAGGGAGGAATAATTCACCCCTCCACTTT.

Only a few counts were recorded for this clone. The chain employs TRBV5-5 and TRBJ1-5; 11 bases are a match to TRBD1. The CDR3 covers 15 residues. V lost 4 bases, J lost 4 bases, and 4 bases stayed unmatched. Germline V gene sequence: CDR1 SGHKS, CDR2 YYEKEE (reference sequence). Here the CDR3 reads CASSPGTGGNQPQHF. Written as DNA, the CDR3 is TGTGCCAGCAGCCCCGGGACAGGGGGTAATCAGCCCCAGCATTTT.

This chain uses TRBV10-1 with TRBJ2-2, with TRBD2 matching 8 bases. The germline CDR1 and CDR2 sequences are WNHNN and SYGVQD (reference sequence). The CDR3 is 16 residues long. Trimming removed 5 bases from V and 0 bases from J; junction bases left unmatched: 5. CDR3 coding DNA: TGCGCCAGCAGTCCGGGGGGGGTGTCGAACACCGGGGAGCTGTTTTTT. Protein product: CASSPGGVSNTGELFF.

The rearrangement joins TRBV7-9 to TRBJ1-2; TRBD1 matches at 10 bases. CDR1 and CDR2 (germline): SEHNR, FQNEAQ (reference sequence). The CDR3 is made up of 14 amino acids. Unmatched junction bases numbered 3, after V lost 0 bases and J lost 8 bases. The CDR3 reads CASSLAGDRGGYTF. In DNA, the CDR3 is TGTGCCAGCAGCTTAGCGGGGGACAGGGGAGGCTACACCTTC.

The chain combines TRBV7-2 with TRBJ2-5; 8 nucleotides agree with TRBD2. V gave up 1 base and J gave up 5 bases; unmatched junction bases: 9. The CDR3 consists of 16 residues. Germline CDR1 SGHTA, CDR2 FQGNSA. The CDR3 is CASSLGRGAPVETQYF. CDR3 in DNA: TGTGCCAGCAGCTTAGGGCGGGGGGCGCCGGTCGAGACCCAGTACTTC.

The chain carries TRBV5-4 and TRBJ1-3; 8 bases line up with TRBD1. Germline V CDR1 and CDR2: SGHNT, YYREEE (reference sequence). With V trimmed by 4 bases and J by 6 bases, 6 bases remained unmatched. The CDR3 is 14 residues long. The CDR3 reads CASSGGQGENTIYF. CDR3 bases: TGTGCCAGCAGCGGAGGACAGGGAGAAAACACCATATATTTT.

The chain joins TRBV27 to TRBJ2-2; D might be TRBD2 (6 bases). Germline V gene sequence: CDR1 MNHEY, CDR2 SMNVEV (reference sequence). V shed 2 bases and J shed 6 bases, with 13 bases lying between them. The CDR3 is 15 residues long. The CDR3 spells CASSLPGRGSGELFF. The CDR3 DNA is TGTGCCAGCAGTTTACCGGGCCGGGGGTCCGGGGAGCTGTTTTTT.

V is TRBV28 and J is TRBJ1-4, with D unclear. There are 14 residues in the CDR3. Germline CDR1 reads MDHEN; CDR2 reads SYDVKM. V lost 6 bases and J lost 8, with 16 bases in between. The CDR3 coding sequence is TGTGCCAGCAGCTCTAGGGTCACGGCGGAAAAACTGTTTTTT. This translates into CASSSRVTAEKLFF.